Listed below are T cell receptor beta chains from one sample, sequenced in a study of glioma-infiltrating T cells. TCRdb re-called the multiplex PCR reads with MiXCR, one entry per CDR3 protein. The profile shows over 15,000 distinct CDR3 sequences, roughly 60% of them singletons. The specimen sequenced was glioma tissue, nonneoplastic brain tissue, or PBMCs (not recorded which). The receptors derive from a human donor with low-grade glioma or glioblastoma, undergoing nonglioma brain surgery, or in good health (not recorded which). CDR3s include the opening cysteine and the closing phenylalanine or tryptophan. A D gene is named only where the DNA matches it firmly. Clone size is not always given. Where it is, it says once, few, many or a class for expanded clones.

D gene,V gene,J gene,clone size,CDR3 protein,CDR3 DNA
-,TRBV20-1,TRBJ1-1,-,CSERTMNTEAFF,TGCAGTGAACGGACGATGAACACTGAAGCTTTCTTT
-,TRBV6-5,TRBJ1-5,-,CASSYSRGNQPQHF,TGTGCCAGCAGCTACTCAAGGGGTAATCAGCCCCAGCATTTT
TRBD1,TRBV18,TRBJ1-1,many,CASSLGQAGDTEAFF,TGTGCCAGCTCACTAGGACAGGCTGGAGACACTGAAGCTTTCTTT
-,TRBV5-1,TRBJ2-3,-,CAIRAGTAMRTDTQYF,TGCGCCATCAGGGCTGGGACTGCAATGCGCACAGATACGCAGTATTTT
TRBD1,TRBV6-1,TRBJ2-7,once,CASKGDRRGTYEQYF,TGTGCCAGCAAGGGGGACAGAAGAGGCACCTACGAGCAGTACTTC
-,TRBV5-6,TRBJ2-2,-,CASSWTSNTGELFF,TGTGCCAGCAGCTGGACCTCGAACACCGGGGAGCTGTTTTTT
-,TRBV2,TRBJ1-3,-,CASSDRGISGNTIYF,TGTGCCAGCAGTGATAGAGGGATCTCTGGAAACACCATATATTTT
TRBD1,TRBV20-1,TRBJ1-1,-,CSATPDREEEAFF,TGCAGTGCTACCCCGGACAGGGAAGAGGAGGCTTTCTTT
-,TRBV27,TRBJ1-6,few,CASSFTGNLLSPLHF,TGTGCCAGCAGTTTCACAGGAAATCTCCTTTCACCCCTCCACTTT
TRBD2,TRBV4-2,TRBJ2-1,many,CASSQALAGGYGEQFF,TGTGCCAGCAGCCAAGCTCTAGCGGGGGGGTACGGTGAGCAGTTCTTC
-,TRBV27,TRBJ1-3,-,CASSLYGGSENTIYF,TGTGCCAGCAGTTTATACGGAGGCTCTGAAAACACCATATATTTT
-,TRBV27,TRBJ2-7,-,CASSLVASYEQYF,TGTGCCAGCAGTTTAGTTGCATCATACGAGCAGTACTTC
-,TRBV28,TRBJ1-6,few,CASSLFGNTGNNSPLHF,TGTGCCAGCAGTTTATTCGGGAATACAGGGAACAATTCACCCCTCCACTTT
TRBD1,TRBV29-1,TRBJ2-7,many,CSVARTGAYEQYF,TGCAGCGTTGCGCGGACAGGGGCGTACGAGCAGTACTTC